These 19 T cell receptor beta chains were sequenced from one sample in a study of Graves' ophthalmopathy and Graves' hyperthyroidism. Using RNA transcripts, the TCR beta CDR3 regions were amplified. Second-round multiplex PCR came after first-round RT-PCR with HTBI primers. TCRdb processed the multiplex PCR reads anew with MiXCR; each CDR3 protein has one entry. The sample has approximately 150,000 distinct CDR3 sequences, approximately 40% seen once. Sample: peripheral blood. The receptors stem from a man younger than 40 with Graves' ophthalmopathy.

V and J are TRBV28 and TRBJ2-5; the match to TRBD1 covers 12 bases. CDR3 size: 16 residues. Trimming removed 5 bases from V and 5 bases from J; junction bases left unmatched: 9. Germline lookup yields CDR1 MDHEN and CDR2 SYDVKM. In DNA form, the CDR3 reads TGTGCCAGCAGTGAACCCGGGACAGGGGGCGTTGAGACCCAGTACTTC. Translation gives CASSEPGTGGVETQYF.

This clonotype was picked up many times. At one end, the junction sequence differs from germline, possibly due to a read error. CDR3: CASSSGVVSGPNF. Here the CDR3 DNA reads TGTGCCAGCAGCTCCGGGGTCGTGAGCGGGCCGAACTTC. V and J are TRBV6-2 or TRBV6-3 and TRBJ2-7; D is perhaps TRBD2 (6 bases). The germline gives CDR1 MNHEY, CDR2 SVGEGT. The CDR3 has 13 amino acids.

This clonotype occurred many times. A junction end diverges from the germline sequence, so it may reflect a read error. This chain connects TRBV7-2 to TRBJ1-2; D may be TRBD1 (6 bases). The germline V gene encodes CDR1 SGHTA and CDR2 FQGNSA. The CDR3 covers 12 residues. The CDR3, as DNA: TGTGCCAGCAGCTTCCAGGGGACCGACCAGGCGTTC. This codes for CASSFQGTDQAF.

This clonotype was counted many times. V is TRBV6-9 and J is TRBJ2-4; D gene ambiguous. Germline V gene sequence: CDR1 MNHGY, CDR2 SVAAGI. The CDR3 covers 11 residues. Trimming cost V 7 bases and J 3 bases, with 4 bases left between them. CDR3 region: CASTVKNIQYF. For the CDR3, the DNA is TGTGCCAGCACGGTCAAAAACATTCAGTACTTC.

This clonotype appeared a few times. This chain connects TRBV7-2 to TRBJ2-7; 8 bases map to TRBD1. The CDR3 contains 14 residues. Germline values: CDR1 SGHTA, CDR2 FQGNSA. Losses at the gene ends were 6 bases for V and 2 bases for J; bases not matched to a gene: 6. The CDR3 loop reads CASSPGQVAYEQYF. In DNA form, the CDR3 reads TGTGCCAGCAGTCCGGGACAGGTAGCCTACGAGCAGTACTTC.

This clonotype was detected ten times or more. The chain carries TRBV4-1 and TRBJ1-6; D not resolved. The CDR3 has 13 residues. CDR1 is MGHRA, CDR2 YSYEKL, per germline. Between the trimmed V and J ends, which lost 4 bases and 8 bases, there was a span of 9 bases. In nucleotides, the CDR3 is TGCGCCAGCAGCCCCAATGAGGATTCACCCCTCCACTTT. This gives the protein CASSPNEDSPLHF.

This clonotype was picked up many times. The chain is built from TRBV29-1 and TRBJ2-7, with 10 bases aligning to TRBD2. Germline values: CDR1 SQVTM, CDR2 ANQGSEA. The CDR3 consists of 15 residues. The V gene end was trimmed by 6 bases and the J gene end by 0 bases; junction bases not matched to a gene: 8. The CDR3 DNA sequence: TGCAGCGTAAAAGCACTAGCGGGGAACTCCTACGAGCAGTACTTC. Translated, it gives CSVKALAGNSYEQYF.

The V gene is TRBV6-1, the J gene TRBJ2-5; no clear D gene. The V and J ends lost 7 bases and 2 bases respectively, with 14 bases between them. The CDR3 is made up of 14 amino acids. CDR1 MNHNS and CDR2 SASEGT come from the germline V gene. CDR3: CASTAGRSQETQYF. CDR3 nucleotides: TGTGCCAGCACCGCCGGACGGTCTCAAGAGACCCAGTACTTC.

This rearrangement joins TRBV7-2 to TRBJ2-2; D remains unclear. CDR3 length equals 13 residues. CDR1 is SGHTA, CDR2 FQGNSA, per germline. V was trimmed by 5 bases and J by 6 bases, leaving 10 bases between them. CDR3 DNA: TGTGCCAGCAGCCCACTACGGGCCGGGGAGCTGTTTTTT. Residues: CASSPLRAGELFF. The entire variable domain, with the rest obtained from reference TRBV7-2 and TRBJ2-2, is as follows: GAGVSQSPSNKVTEKGKDVELRCDPISGHTALYWYRQSLGQGLEFLIYFQGNSAPDKSGLPSDRFSAERTGGSVSTLTIQRTQQEDSAVYLCASSPLRAGELFFGEGSRLTVL.

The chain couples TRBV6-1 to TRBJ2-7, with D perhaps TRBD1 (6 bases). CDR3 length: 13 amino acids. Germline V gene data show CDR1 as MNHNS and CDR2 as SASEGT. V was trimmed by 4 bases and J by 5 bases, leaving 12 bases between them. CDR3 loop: CASSGTVLDEQYF. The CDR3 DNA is TGTGCCAGCAGTGGGACAGTGTTGGACGAGCAGTACTTC.

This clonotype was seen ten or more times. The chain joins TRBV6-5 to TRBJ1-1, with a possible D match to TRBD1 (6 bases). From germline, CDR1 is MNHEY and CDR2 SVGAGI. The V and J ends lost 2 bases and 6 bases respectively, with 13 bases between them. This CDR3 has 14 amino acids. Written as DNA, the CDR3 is TGTGCCAGCAGTTACCCTATGGACAGCCCTGAAGCTTTCTTT. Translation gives CASSYPMDSPEAFF.

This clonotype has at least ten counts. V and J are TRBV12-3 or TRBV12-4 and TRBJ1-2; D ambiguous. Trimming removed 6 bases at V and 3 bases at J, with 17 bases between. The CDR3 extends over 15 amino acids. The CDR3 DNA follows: TGTGCCAGCAGACCCCAGGATTCCCAACACTATGGCTACACCTTC. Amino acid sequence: CASRPQDSQHYGYTF.

CDR3 in DNA: TGTGCCAGCAGTCTACAGGGGGCGAGGAACGAGCAGTACTTC. This gives the protein CASSLQGARNEQYF. This chain links TRBV6-5 with TRBJ2-7, with 9 bases fitting TRBD1. Germline V gene sequence: CDR1 MNHEY, CDR2 SVGAGI. V trimming: 5 bases; J trimming: 5 bases; junction bases outside the gene matches: 7. The CDR3 has 14 amino acids.

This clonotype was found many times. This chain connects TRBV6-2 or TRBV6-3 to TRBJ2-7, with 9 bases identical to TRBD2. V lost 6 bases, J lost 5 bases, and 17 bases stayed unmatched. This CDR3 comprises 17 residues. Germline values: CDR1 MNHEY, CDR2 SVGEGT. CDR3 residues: CASRGLAEVRVPNEQYF. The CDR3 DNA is TGTGCCAGCAGGGGACTAGCCGAGGTGAGGGTCCCTAACGAGCAGTACTTC.

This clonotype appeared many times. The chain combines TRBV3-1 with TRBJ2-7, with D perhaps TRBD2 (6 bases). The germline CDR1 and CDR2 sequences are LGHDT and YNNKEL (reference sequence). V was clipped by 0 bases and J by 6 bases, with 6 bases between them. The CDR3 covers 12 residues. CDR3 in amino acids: CASSQEGGEQYF. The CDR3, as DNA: TGTGCCAGCAGCCAAGAGGGAGGCGAGCAGTACTTC.

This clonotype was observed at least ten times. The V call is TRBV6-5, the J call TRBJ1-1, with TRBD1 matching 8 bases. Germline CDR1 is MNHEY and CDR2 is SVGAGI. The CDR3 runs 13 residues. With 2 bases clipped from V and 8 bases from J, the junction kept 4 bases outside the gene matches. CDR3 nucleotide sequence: TGTGCCAGCAGTTACCAGACAGGGGAGGAAGCTTTCTTT. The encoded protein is CASSYQTGEEAFF.

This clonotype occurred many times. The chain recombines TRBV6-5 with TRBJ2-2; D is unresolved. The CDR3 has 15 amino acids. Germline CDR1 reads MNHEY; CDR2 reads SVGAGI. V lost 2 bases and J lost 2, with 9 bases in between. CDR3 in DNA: TGTGCCAGCAGTTACAGCCCTGAAAACACCGGGGAGCTGTTTTTT. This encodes CASSYSPENTGELFF.

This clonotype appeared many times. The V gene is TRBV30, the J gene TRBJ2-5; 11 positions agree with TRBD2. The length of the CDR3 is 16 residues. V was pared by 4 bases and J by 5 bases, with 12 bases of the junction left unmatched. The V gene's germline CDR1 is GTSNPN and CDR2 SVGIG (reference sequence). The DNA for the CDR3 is TGTGCCTGGAATCGGGGAACTAGCGGGAGTTTGGAGACCCAGTACTTC. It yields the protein CAWNRGTSGSLETQYF.

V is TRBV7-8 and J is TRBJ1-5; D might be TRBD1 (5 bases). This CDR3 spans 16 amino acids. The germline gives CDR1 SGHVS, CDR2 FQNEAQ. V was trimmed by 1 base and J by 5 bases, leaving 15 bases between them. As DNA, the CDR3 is TGTGCCAGCAGCTTAGTCGGGGCAGGATTATATCAGCCCCAGCATTTT. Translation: CASSLVGAGLYQPQHF. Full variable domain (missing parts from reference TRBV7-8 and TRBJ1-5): GAGVSQSPRYKVAKRGQDVALRCDPISGHVSLFWYQQALGQGPEFLTYFQNEAQLDKSGLPSDRFFAERPEGSVSTLKIQRTQQEDSAVYLCASSLVGAGLYQPQHFGDGTRLSIL.